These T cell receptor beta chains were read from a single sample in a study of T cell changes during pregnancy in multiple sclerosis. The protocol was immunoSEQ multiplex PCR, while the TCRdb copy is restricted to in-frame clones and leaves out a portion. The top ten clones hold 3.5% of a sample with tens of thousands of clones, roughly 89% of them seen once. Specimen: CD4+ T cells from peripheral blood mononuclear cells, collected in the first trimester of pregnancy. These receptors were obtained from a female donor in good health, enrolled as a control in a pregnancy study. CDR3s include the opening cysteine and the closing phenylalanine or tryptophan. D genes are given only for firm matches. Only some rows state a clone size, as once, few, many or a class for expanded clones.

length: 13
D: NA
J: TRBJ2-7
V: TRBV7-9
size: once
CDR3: CASSSTGTYEQYF
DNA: TGTGCCAGCAGCTCAACAGGAACCTACGAGCAGTACTTC

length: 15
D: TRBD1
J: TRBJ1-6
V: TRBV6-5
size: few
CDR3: CASSYGGQGRSPLHF
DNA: TGTGCCAGCAGTTACGGGGGACAGGGAAGGTCACCCCTCCACTTT

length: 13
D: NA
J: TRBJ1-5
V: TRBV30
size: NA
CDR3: CAWSYGNAQPQHF
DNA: TGTGCCTGGAGTTACGGGAATGCTCAGCCCCAGCATTTT

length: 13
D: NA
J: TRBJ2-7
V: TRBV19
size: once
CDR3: CASRNQGTYEQYF
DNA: TGTGCAAGTAGGAATCAGGGGACCTACGAGCAGTACTTC

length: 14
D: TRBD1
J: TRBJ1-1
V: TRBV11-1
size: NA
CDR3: CASCPGQGTTEAFF
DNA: TGTGCCAGCTGTCCGGGACAGGGAACCACTGAAGCTTTCTTT

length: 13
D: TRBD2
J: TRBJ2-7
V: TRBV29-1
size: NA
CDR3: CSVISGRRYEQYF
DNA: TGCAGCGTTATTAGCGGGAGACGATACGAGCAGTACTTC

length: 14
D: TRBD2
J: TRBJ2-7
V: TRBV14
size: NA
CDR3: CASSRTSGRGEQYF
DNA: TGTGCCAGCAGCCGGACTAGCGGGAGGGGTGAGCAGTACTTC

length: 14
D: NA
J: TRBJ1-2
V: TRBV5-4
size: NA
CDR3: CASSLGRTEYGYTF
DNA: TGTGCCAGCAGCTTGGGCCGGACAGAGTATGGCTACACCTTC

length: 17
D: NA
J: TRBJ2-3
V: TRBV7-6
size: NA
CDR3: CASSLAPGLDETDTQYF
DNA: TGTGCCAGCAGCCTAGCCCCGGGACTGGACGAAACAGATACGCAGTATTTT

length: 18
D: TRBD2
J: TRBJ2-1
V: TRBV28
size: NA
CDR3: CASSPGLAGRSSYNEQFF
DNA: TGTGCCAGCTCTCCGGGACTAGCGGGTAGGAGCTCCTACAATGAGCAGTTCTTC

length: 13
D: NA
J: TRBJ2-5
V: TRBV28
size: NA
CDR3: CASRPTGQETQYF
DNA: TGTGCCAGCAGGCCAACAGGGCAAGAGACCCAGTACTTC

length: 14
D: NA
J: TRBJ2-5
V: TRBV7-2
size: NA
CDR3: CASSFWGLQETQYF
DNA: TGTGCCAGCAGCTTTTGGGGGCTCCAAGAGACCCAGTACTTC

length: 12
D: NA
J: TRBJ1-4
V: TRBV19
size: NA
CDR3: CASGSYNEKLFF
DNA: TGTGCCAGCGGGTCCTACAATGAAAAACTGTTTTTT

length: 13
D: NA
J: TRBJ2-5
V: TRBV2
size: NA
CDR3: CASSGGQGETQYF
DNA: TGTGCCAGCAGTGGAGGGCAAGGGGAGACCCAGTACTTC

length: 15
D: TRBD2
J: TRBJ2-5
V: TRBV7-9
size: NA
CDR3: CASSLVAGGQETQYF
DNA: TGTGCCAGCAGCTTAGTAGCGGGGGGGCAAGAGACCCAGTACTTC

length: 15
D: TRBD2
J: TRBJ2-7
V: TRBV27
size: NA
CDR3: CASSPYLAGVYEQYF
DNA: TGTGCCAGCAGTCCCTACCTAGCGGGAGTCTACGAGCAGTACTTC

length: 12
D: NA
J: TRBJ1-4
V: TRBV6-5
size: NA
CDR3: CASRAANEKLFF
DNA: TGTGCCAGCAGAGCGGCTAATGAAAAACTGTTTTTT